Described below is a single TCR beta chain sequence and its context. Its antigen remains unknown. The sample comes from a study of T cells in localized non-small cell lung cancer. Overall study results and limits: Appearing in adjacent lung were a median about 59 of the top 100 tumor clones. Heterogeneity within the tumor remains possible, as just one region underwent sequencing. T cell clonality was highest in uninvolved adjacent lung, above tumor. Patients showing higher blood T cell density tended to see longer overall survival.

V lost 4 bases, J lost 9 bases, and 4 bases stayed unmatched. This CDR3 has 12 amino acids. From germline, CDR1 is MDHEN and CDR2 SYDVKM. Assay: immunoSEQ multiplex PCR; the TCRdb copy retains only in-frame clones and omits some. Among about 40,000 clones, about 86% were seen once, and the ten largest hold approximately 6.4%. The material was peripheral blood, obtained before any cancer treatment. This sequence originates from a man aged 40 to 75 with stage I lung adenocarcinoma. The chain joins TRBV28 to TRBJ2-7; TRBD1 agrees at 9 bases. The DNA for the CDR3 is TGTGCCAGCAGTTGGGACAGGGTAGGGCAGTACTTC. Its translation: CASSWDRVGQYF.